Listed below are T cell receptor beta chains from one sample, sequenced in a study of T cells in Graves' hyperthyroidism and ophthalmopathy. TCRdb itself ran the multiplex PCR reads through MiXCR, one entry per CDR3 protein. The sample records some 770,000 distinct CDR3 sequences, about a sixth being singletons. Sequencing was performed on blood. The receptors originated from a man between 18 and 35 years old with Graves' hyperthyroidism. Each CDR3 is given with its conserved first and last residue. The D gene is left open where the match is weak. Size is stated for part of the rows, as once, few or many counts, or as a class when the clone is expanded.

D gene	clone size	J gene	CDR3 length	V gene	CDR3 DNA	CDR3 protein
-	many	TRBJ2-3	14	TRBV2	TGTGCCAGCAAACTGGGGGGTTACACAGATACGCAGTATTTT	CASKLGGYTDTQYF
TRBD1	-	TRBJ2-7	13	TRBV29-1	TGCAGCGTTGCGGAAGGGGGCGCCGGGGAGCAGTACTTC	CSVAEGGAGEQYF
-	few	TRBJ2-7	12	TRBV20-1	TGCAGTGCTAGGAAAGGGGCCTACGAGCAGTACTTC	CSARKGAYEQYF
-	few	TRBJ1-4	14	TRBV20-1	TGCAGTGCTAGAGACGGGACCGTCAATGAAAAACTGTTTTTT	CSARDGTVNEKLFF
-	many	TRBJ1-1	14	TRBV13	TGTGCCAGCAGCCCCGCGGCGGGGAACACTGAAGCTTTCTTT	CASSPAAGNTEAFF
-	-	TRBJ2-7	13	TRBV29-1	TGCAGCGTTGTGGGACACGGGAGCTACGAGCAGTACTTC	CSVVGHGSYEQYF
-	few	TRBJ2-3	15	TRBV20-1	TGCAGTGTCCCAGGTGGGCGGGGAAGCACAGATACGCAGTATTTT	CSVPGGRGSTDTQYF
-	-	TRBJ2-5	13	TRBV7-2	TGTGCCAGCAGGCGGGACCCCCAAGAGACCCAGTACTTC	CASRRDPQETQYF
-	many	TRBJ2-1	16	TRBV7-9	TGTGCCAGCAGCCCCGGGGAAGGTAGTTCCTACAATGAGCAGTTCTTC	CASSPGEGSSYNEQFF
-	few	TRBJ1-1	16	TRBV4-1	TGCGCCAGCAGCGGTCGAGCGCGTACTATGAACACTGAAGCTTTCTTT	CASSGRARTMNTEAFF
TRBD1	many	TRBJ2-5	15	TRBV2	TGTGCCAGCAGAGATGGGACAGGGCTTTCAGAGACCCAGTACTTC	CASRDGTGLSETQYF
-	many	TRBJ1-2	13	TRBV20-1	TGCAGTGCTAGCCGCGTGGGCATCGGTGGCTACACCTTC	CSASRVGIGGYTF
TRBD1	many	TRBJ2-3	16	TRBV2	TGTGCCAGCAGAGACTTAGGGACAGGGCGACGAGATACGCAGTATTTT	CASRDLGTGRRDTQYF
TRBD1	many	TRBJ2-3	14	TRBV27	TGTGCCAGCAGTGCCTACTACAGGGGAGATACGCAGTATTTT	CASSAYYRGDTQYF
-	-	TRBJ1-2	14	TRBV12-3/TRBV12-4	TGTGCCAGCAGTCGGGGATCGGAGGGCTATGGCTACACCTTC	CASSRGSEGYGYTF
-	many	TRBJ1-1	17	TRBV28	TGTGCCAGCAGTTTATACTGGGGGCAGGGGTTTCGAACTGAAGCTTTCTTT	CASSLYWGQGFRTEAFF
-	few	TRBJ1-1	13	TRBV25-1	TGTGCCAGCAAAGGGGGGTTGAACACTGAAGCTTTCTTT	CASKGGLNTEAFF
TRBD2	-	TRBJ2-5	15	TRBV20-1	TGCAGTGCTACCGGACGGGCCAGCGGGAGGTGGAACCAGTACTTC	CSATGRASGRWNQYF
TRBD1	few	TRBJ1-2	15	TRBV5-4	TGTGCCAGCAGCCAACCGGGACAGGCCCTGATTGGCTACACCTTC	CASSQPGQALIGYTF
TRBD2	-	TRBJ2-1	17	TRBV7-9	TGTGCCAGCAGCCCACGGACTAGCGCCGGCTCCTACAATGAGCAGTTCTTC	CASSPRTSAGSYNEQFF
-	-	TRBJ2-3	14	TRBV6-2/TRBV6-3	TGTGCCAGCAGACGACACCCTACCACAGATACGCAGTATTTT	CASRRHPTTDTQYF
-	many	TRBJ2-5	19	TRBV4-1	TGCGCCAGCAGCCAAGATATGGACCAGGCCCTCCCAAGGAGAGAGACCCAGTACTTC	CASSQDMDQALPRRETQYF
TRBD1	few	TRBJ1-1	11	TRBV20-1	TGCAGTGCTTTCAGACAGGGCGAAGCTTTCTTT	CSAFRQGEAFF
TRBD1	-	TRBJ2-5	12	TRBV7-9	TGTGCCAGCAGTAACGCGCAGGGGGTAATGTACTTC	CASSNAQGVMYF
TRBD2	-	TRBJ2-3	16	TRBV12-3/TRBV12-4	TGTGCCAGCAGTTCTCCTAGCGGAAGTGGCACAGATACGCAGTATTTT	CASSSPSGSGTDTQYF
-	-	TRBJ1-3	17	TRBV19	TGTGCCAGTACCTATGACGCCTGGGAGAACTCTGGAAACACCATATATTTT	CASTYDAWENSGNTIYF
TRBD2	-	TRBJ2-5	13	TRBV20-1	TGCAGTGCTCCCATAGCGGGAGCAGAGACCCAGTACTTC	CSAPIAGAETQYF
-	-	TRBJ1-2	18	TRBV7-2	TGTGCCAGCAGCTTAGCGAGGGGGACGGACGGTATCCTCTATGACTACACCTTC	CASSLARGTDGILYDYTF
-	few	TRBJ2-1	14	TRBV7-2	TGTGCCACCGCGGAGGACAGCTCCTACAATGAGCAGTTCTTC	CATAEDSSYNEQFF
-	-	TRBJ2-2	15	TRBV7-2	TGTGCCAGCAGCTTAGCTCAGGGGTTTATCGGGGAGCTGTTTTTT	CASSLAQGFIGELFF
-	many	TRBJ1-1	12	TRBV11-2	TGTGATCCTTACAGGGAGGACACTGAAGCTTTCTTT	CDPYREDTEAFF
-	-	TRBJ2-7	13	TRBV20-1	TGCAGTGGGGCCGGGGCGCGATCCTACGAGCAGTACTTC	CSGAGARSYEQYF
-	many	TRBJ2-7	15	TRBV5-1	TGCGCCAGCAGCTTGGGCGGGACACCGGCTTGGGAGCAGTACTTC	CASSLGGTPAWEQYF